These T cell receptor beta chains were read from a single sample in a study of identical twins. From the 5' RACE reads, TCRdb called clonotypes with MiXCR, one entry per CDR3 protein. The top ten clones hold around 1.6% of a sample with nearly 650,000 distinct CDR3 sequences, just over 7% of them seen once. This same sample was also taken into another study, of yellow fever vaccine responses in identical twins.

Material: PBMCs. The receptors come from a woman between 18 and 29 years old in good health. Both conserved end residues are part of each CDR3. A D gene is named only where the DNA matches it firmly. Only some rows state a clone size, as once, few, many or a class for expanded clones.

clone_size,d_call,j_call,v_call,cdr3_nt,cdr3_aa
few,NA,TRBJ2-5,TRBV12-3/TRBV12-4,TGTGCCAGCAGTTTACTGGGGGCCCAGTACTTC,CASSLLGAQYF
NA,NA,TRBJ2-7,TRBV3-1,TGTGCCAGCAGCCATTCGCCGGGCACTTCCTACGAGCAGTACTTC,CASSHSPGTSYEQYF
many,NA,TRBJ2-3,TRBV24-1,TGTGCCACCAGTGATGATACAGGGATGGGGAGTAGAGATACGCAGTATTTT,CATSDDTGMGSRDTQYF
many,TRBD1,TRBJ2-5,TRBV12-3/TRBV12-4,TGTGCCAGCAGCTTCGGTCCCCGGGACAGTAAAGAGACCCAGTACTTC,CASSFGPRDSKETQYF
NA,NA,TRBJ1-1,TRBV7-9,TGTGCCAGCAGCTTGCAGGAACCGAACACTGAAGCTTTCTTT,CASSLQEPNTEAFF
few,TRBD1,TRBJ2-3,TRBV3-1,TGTGCCAGCAGCCAGCCCCTCTCAGGGGGTACGCAGTATTTT,CASSQPLSGGTQYF
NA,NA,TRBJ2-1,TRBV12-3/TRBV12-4,TGTGCCAGCAGTTTATGGCTCCCCCGATTCCTCTCCTACAATGAGCAGTTCTTC,CASSLWLPRFLSYNEQFF
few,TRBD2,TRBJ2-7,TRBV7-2,TGTGCCAGCAGCAGCTCTAGCGGGAGAATCTCCGAGCAGTACTTC,CASSSSSGRISEQYF
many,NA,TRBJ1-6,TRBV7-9,TGTGCCAGCAGCCCCGGGACCGAGAATTCACCCCTCCACTTT,CASSPGTENSPLHF
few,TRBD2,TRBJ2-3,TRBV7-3,TGTGCCAGCAGCTCACGACTAGCGGGAGATGCAGATACGCAGTATTTT,CASSSRLAGDADTQYF
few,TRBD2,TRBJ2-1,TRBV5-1,TGCGCCAGCAGCTTGGGGACTAGTGGCACCGAGCAGTTCTTC,CASSLGTSGTEQFF
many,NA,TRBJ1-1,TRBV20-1,TGCAGTGCTAGCAAGGACACCATGAACACTGAAGCTTTCTTT,CSASKDTMNTEAFF
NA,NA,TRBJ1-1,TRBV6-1,TGTGCCAGTTTAGGTCCAGGAATGAACACTGAAGCTTTCTTT,CASLGPGMNTEAFF
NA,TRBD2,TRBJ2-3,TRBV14,TGTGCCAGCAGCCATCCGGGGACTAGCGGGGGACTCACAGATACGCAGTATTTT,CASSHPGTSGGLTDTQYF
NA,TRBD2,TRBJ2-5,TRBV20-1,TGCAGTGCTAGAGATTCCACTAGCGGGATTGGGGAGACCCAGTACTTC,CSARDSTSGIGETQYF
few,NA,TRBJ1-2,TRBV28,TGTGCCAGCAGCTCACCCATGGGGACGATTAATCTCTATGGCTACACCTTC,CASSSPMGTINLYGYTF
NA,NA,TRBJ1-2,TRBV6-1,TGTGCCAGCAGTGAAGCAGGAGAGTTGAACTATGGCTACACCTTC,CASSEAGELNYGYTF
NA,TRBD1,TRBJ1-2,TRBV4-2,TGTGCCAGCGGACAGGGGGCGACTCGTGCTAACTATGGCTACACCTTC,CASGQGATRANYGYTF
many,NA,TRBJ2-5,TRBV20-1,TGCAGTGTTGTGCGGACCATCGAGACCCAGTACTTC,CSVVRTIETQYF
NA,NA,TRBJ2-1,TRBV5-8,TGTGCCAGCAGCTTTTGGGTACCCTCCAGCTCCTACAATGAGCAGTTCTTC,CASSFWVPSSSYNEQFF
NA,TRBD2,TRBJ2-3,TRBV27,TGTGCCAGCAGTCCAAGACTAGCGGGGGTCAATACGCAGTATTTT,CASSPRLAGVNTQYF
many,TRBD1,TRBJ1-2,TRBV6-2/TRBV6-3,TGTGCCACCGCAACTCTGGGACAGCCTAACTATGGCTACACCTTC,CATATLGQPNYGYTF
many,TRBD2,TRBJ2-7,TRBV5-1,TGCGCCAGCAGCACGGGGGTCCTAGCGGGAATGGAGTACGAGCAGTACTTC,CASSTGVLAGMEYEQYF
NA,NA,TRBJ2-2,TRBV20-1,TGCAGTACACTAGGGGAGAACACCGGGGAGCTGTTTTTT,CSTLGENTGELFF
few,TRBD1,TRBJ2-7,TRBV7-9,TGTGCCAGCACCCCGGGACAGAGCTCCTACGAGCAGTACTTC,CASTPGQSSYEQYF
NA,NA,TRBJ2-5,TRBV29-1,TGCAGCGTTACTAGGGTGGGGGAGACCCAGTACTTC,CSVTRVGETQYF
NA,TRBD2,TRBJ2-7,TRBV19,TGTGCCAGTCTAAGAGGCGGGAGGGCCGGTGAGCAGTACTTC,CASLRGGRAGEQYF
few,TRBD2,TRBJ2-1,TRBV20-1,TGCAGTGCTACCGCGGAGAGTCGACTAGCGGGACGGAATGAGCAGTTCTTC,CSATAESRLAGRNEQFF
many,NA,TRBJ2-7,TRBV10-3,TGTGCCATCAGTGCGGGACTCCCCCTGGACGAGCAGTACTTC,CAISAGLPLDEQYF
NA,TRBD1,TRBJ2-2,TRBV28,TGTGCCAGCAGTACAGGGGGCAGTGGCACCGGGGAGCTGTTTTTT,CASSTGGSGTGELFF
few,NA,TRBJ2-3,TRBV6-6,TGTGCCAGCACTACCGGGACAGATACGCAGTATTTT,CASTTGTDTQYF
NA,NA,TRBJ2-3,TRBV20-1,TGCAGTGCTAGTCGGGTTGCTGGAGGAGATACGCAGTATTTT,CSASRVAGGDTQYF
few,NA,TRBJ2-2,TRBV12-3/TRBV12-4,TGTGCCAGCAGTTTTTTTGGGGACGGGGAGCTGTTTTTT,CASSFFGDGELFF
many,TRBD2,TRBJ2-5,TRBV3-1,TGTGCCAGCAGCCAAGGGACGACTAGCGGGAGGTCAGAGACCCAGTACTTC,CASSQGTTSGRSETQYF
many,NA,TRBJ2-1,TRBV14,TGTGCCAGCAGCCAGTTGTTAAGCAATGAGCAGTTCTTC,CASSQLLSNEQFF
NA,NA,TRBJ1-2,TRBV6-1,TGTGCCAGCAGTGACCACCGGCAGGAAAAGGTTTGGTACTATGGCTACACCTTC,CASSDHRQEKVWYYGYTF
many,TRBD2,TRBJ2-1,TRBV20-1,TGCAGTGCTAGAGATCCAGCGGGAGGAGATGAGCAGTTCTTC,CSARDPAGGDEQFF
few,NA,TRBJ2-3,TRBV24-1,TGTGCCACCAGTGATACCGCTAGCCCGAGCACAGATACGCAGTATTTT,CATSDTASPSTDTQYF